This T cell receptor beta chain stems from a study of blood T cells in healthy people across ages. CDR3 size: 13 residues. V dropped 4 bases and J dropped 4 bases, with 10 bases sitting between them. This clonotype was recorded a few times. In terms of origin and age, donors were healthy Caucasian individuals from Russia aged 6 to 90. Each sample yielded at least 6 micrograms of PBMC total RNA. For the second PCR, which ran for 7 to 11 cycles, a sample-barcoded 5' primer and a J-beta primer mix were used. A template-switch adaptor that had 12 random nucleotides put a tag on each cDNA molecule. CDR3-containing paired-end reads numbering at least 2.5 million came from each sample. TCRdb redid the calling of the 5' RACE reads with MiXCR, one entry per CDR3 protein. The sample consists of over 1,300,000 distinct CDR3 sequences, roughly 60% of them appearing once.

The source is a young man in good health. J is TRBJ2-5 and V is TRBV12-3 or TRBV12-4; D is possibly TRBD2 (6 bases). Sequencing input: blood. CDR3 sequence: CASSWMGGETQYF. In DNA, the CDR3 is TGTGCCAGCAGTTGGATGGGGGGAGAGACCCAGTACTTC.